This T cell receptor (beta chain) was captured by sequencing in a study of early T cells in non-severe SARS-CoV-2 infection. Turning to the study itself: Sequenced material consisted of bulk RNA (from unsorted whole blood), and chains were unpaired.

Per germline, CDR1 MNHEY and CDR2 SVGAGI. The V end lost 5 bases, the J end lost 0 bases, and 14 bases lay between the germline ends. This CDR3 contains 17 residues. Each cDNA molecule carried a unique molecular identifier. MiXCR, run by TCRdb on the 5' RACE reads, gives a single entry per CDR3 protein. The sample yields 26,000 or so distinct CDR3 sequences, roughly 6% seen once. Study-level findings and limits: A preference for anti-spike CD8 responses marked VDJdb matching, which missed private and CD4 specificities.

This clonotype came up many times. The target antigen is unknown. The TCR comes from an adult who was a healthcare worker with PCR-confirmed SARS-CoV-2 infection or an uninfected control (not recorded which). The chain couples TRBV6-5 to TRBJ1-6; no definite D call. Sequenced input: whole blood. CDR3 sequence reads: CASSMTQTSSYNSPLHF. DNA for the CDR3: TGTGCCAGCAGTATGACTCAAACCAGCTCCTATAATTCACCCCTCCACTTT.